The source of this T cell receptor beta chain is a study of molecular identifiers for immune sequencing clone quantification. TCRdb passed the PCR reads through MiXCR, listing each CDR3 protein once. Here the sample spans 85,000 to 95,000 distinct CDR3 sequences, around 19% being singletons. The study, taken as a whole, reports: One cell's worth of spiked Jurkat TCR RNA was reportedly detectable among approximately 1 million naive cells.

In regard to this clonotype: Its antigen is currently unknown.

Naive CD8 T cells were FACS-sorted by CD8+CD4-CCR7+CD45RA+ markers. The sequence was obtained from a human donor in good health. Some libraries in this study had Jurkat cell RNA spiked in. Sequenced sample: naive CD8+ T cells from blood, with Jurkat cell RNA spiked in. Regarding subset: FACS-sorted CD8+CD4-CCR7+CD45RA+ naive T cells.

The CDR3 coding sequence is TGTGCCAGCAGCTTCGTCGGCACAGATACGCAGTATTTT. Its translation: CASSFVGTDTQYF. The rearrangement links TRBV7-9 to TRBJ2-3; D gene unclear. The CDR3 is 13 residues long. The V end lost 3 bases, the J end lost 1 base, and 5 bases lay between the germline ends. The germline CDR1 and CDR2 sequences are SEHNR and FQNEAQ (reference sequence).